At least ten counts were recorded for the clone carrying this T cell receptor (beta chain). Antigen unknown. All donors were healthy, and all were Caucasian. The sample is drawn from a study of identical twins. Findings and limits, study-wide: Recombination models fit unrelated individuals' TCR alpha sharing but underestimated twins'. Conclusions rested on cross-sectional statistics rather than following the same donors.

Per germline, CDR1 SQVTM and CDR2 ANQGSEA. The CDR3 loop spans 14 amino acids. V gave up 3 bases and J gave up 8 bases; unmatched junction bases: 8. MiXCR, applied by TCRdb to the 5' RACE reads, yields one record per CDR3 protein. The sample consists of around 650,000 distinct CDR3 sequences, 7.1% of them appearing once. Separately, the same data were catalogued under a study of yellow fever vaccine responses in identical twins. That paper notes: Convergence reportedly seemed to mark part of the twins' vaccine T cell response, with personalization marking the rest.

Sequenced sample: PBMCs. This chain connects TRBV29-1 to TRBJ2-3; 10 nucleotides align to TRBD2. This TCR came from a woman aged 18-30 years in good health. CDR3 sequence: CSVDLASGSGTQYF. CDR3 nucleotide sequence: TGCAGCGTTGATTTGGCTAGCGGGAGTGGTACGCAGTATTTT.